This T cell receptor (beta chain) was captured by sequencing in a study of T cell responses to AZD1222 COVID-19 vaccine. With respect to this clone: Its antigen is not known.

The CDR3 totals 15 residues. V lost 1 base and J lost 6, with 16 bases in between. Per germline, CDR1 LGHDT and CDR2 YNNKEL (reference sequence). Method: immunoSEQ multiplex PCR; TCRdb's copy keeps in-frame clones and lacks some. The sample includes about 90,000 clones, about 90% seen only once; the top ten take 4% to 6%. Study-wide findings and caveats: Elevations in Spike-specific TCR breadth and depth followed administration of two AZD1222 doses. Targets within unmutated variant regions were reportedly found for nearly half of spike-specific TCRs.

The genes are TRBV3-1 (or the pseudogene TRBV3-2) and TRBJ2-7; a weak D match, TRBD2 (6 bases). This specimen was peripheral blood, taken on day 0 of MenACWY control vaccination. The receptor comes from an adult in good health. The CDR3 protein is CASSQGLGGNSEQYF. As DNA, the CDR3 is TGTGCCAGCAGCCAAGGACTTGGGGGGAACTCCGAGCAGTACTTC.